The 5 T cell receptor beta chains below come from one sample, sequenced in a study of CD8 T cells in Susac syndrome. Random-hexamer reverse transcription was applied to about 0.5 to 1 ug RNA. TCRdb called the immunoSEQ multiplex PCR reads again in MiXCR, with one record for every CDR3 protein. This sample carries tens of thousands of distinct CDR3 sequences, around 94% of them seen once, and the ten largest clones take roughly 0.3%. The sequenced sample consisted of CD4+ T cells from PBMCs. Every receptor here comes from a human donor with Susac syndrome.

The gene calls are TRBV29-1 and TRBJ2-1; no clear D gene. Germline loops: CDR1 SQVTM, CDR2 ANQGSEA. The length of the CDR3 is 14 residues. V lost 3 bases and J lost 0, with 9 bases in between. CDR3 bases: TGCAGCGTTGACTCCCGAAGCTCCTACAATGAGCAGTTCTTC. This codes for CSVDSRSSYNEQFF.

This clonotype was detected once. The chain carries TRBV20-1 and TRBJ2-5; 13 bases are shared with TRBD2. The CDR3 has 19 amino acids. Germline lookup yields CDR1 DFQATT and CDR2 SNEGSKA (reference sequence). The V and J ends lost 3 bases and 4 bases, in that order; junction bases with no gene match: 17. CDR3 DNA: TGCAGTGCTAGTCTCCCGTTGGGGACTAGCGGGGCACAGGGAGAGACCCAGTACTTC. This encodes CSASLPLGTSGAQGETQYF.

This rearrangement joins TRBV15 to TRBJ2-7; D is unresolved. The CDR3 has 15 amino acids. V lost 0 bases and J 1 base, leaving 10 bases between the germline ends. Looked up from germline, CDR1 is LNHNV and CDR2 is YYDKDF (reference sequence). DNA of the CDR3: TGTGCCACCAGCAGAGATAGGGCTCTATCCTACGAGCAGTACTTC. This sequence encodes CATSRDRALSYEQYF.

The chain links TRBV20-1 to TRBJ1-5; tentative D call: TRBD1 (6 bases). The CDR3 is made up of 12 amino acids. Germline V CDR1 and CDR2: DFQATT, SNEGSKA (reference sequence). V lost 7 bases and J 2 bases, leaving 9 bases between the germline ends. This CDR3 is CSVSGGNQPQHF. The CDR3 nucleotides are TGCAGTGTATCAGGGGGCAATCAGCCCCAGCATTTT.

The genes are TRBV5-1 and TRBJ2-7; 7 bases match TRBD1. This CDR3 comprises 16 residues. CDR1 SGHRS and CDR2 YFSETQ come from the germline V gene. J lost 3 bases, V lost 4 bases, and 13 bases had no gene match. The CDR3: CASSLRQGSSHYEQYF. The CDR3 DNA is TGCGCCAGCAGCCTAAGACAGGGATCATCCCACTACGAGCAGTACTTC.